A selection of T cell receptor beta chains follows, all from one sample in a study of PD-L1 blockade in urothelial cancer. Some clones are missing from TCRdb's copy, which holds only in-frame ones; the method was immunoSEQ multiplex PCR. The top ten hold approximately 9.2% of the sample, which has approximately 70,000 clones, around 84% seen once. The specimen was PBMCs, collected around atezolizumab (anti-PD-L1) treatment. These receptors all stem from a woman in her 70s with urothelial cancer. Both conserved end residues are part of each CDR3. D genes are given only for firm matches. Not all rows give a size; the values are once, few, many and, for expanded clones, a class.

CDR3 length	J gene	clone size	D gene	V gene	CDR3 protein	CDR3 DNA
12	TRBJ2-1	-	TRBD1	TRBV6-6	CASRGQGYEQFF	TGTGCCAGCAGGGGACAGGGTTATGAGCAGTTCTTC
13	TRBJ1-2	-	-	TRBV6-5	CASSYSASTGYTF	TGTGCCAGCAGTTACTCGGCCTCCACTGGCTACACCTTC
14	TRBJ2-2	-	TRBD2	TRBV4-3	CASSQRAGPGELFF	TGCGCCAGCAGCCAACGAGCGGGGCCCGGGGAGCTGTTTTTT
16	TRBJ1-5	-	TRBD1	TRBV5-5	CASSLTGYVSNQPQHF	TGTGCCAGCAGCCTGACAGGGTATGTTAGCAATCAGCCCCAGCATTTT
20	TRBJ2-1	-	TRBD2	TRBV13	CASSSLAGGMSTRIYNEQFF	TGTGCCAGCAGCTCATTAGCGGGGGGAATGTCCACCAGAATTTACAATGAGCAGTTCTTC
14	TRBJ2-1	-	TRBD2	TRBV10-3	CAISGTSGPDEQFF	TGTGCCATCAGTGGGACTAGCGGACCGGATGAGCAGTTCTTC
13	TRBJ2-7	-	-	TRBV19	CASSPSSSYEQYF	TGTGCCAGTAGTCCTAGTTCTTCGTACGAGCAGTACTTC
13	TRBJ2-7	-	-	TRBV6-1	CASSEAETYEQYF	TGTGCCAGCAGTGAGGCGGAGACCTACGAGCAGTACTTC
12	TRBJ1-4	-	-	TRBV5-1	CASRREGEKLFF	TGCGCCAGCAGGAGGGAAGGGGAAAAACTGTTTTTT
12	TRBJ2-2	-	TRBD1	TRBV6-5	CASSQGAGELFF	TGTGCCAGTAGCCAGGGGGCCGGGGAGCTGTTTTTT
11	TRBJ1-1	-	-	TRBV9	CASSVVSEAFF	TGTGCCAGCAGCGTAGTTAGTGAAGCTTTCTTT
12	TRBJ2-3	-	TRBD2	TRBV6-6	CASSAGADTQYF	TGTGCCAGCAGCGCGGGGGCAGATACGCAGTATTTT
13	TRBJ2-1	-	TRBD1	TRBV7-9	CASSRGQYNEQFF	TGTGCCAGCAGCAGGGGACAGTACAATGAGCAGTTCTTC
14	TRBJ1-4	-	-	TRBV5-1	CASSLAVQNEKLFF	TGCGCCAGCAGCTTGGCCGTACAGAATGAAAAACTGTTTTTT
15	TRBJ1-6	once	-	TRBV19	CASTRGTLQNSPLHF	TGTGCCAGTACCAGGGGCACGTTGCAAAATTCACCCCTCCACTTT
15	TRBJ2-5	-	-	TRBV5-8	CASSPEGVVEETQYF	TGTGCCAGCAGCCCAGAGGGGGTGGTAGAAGAGACCCAGTACTTC
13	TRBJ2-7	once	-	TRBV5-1	CASREASPLEQYF	TGCGCCAGCAGGGAAGCGTCCCCTCTCGAGCAGTACTTC
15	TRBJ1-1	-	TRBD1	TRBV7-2	CASSGSGTVNTEAFF	TGTGCCAGCAGCGGATCCGGGACAGTGAACACTGAAGCTTTCTTT
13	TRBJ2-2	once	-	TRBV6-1	CASSSGNTGELFF	TGTGCCAGCAGTTCAGGGAACACCGGGGAGCTGTTTTTT
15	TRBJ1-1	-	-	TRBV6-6	CASSYSGQRNTEAFF	TGTGCCAGCAGTTACTCGGGTCAGCGGAACACTGAAGCTTTCTTT
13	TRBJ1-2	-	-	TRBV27	CASSLDGDNGYTF	TGTGCCAGCAGCCTCGACGGTGACAATGGCTACACCTTC
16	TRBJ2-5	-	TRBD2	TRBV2	CASSAPLAGGPETQYF	TGTGCCAGCAGTGCCCCACTAGCGGGAGGGCCCGAGACCCAGTACTTC
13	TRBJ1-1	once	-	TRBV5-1	CASSGDRPGEAFF	TGCGCCAGCAGTGGAGACAGGCCTGGTGAAGCTTTCTTT
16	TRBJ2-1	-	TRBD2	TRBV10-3	CAISGQGPSGAAEQFF	TGTGCCATCAGTGGCCAAGGACCTAGCGGAGCCGCTGAGCAGTTCTTC
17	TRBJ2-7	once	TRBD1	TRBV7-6	CASSLTSRGQGFREQYF	TGTGCCAGCAGCTTGACATCGCGGGGACAGGGATTTCGGGAGCAGTACTTC
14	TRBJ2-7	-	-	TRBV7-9	CASSLWDFGYEQYF	TGTGCCAGCAGCTTATGGGACTTCGGCTACGAGCAGTACTTC
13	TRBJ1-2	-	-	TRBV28	CASSFAGAAGYTF	TGTGCCAGCAGTTTCGCAGGGGCGGCTGGCTACACCTTC
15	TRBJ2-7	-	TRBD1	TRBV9	CASSLGQGSPYEQYF	TGTGCCAGCAGCCTCGGACAGGGGAGCCCCTACGAGCAGTACTTC
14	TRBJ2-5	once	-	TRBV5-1	CASSRRGEGETQYF	TGCGCCAGCAGCCGCAGGGGCGAAGGGGAGACCCAGTACTTC
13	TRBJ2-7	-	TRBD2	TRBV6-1	CASSRGGAHEQYF	TGTGCCAGCAGTCGGGGGGGGGCGCACGAGCAGTACTTC
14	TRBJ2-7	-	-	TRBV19	CASSIQGSGYEQYF	TGTGCCAGTAGTATCCAGGGCTCGGGCTACGAGCAGTACTTC
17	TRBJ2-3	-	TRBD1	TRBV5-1	CASSLAIGQGIPDTQYF	TGCGCCAGCAGCTTGGCCATAGGACAGGGCATCCCAGATACGCAGTATTTT
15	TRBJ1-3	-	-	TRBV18	CASSPGAGSANTIYF	TGTGCCAGCTCACCGGGGGCTGGATCGGCCAACACCATATATTTT
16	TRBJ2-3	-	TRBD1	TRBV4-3	CASSHGPGQGADTQYF	TGCGCCAGCAGCCATGGCCCGGGACAGGGGGCAGATACGCAGTATTTT
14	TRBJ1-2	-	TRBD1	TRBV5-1	CASSLASGGYGYTF	TGCGCCAGCAGCTTGGCCTCAGGGGGGTATGGCTACACCTTC
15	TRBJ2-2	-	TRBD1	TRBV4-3	CASRRGGANTGELFF	TGCGCCAGCAGACGAGGGGGCGCGAACACCGGGGAGCTGTTTTTT
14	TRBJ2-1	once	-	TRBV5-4	CASSLRGDYNEQFF	TGTGCCAGCAGCTTGCGGGGTGATTACAATGAGCAGTTCTTC
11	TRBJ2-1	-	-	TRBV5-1	CASSFPGEQFF	TGCGCCAGCAGCTTCCCGGGTGAGCAGTTCTTC
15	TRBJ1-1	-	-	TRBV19	CASSRGSFMNTEAFF	TGTGCCAGTAGTCGAGGCAGTTTCATGAACACTGAAGCTTTCTTT
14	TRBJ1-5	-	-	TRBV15	CATSVSRRNQPQHF	TGTGCCACCAGCGTGTCTCGTCGGAATCAGCCCCAGCATTTT
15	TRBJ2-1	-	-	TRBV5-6	CASSLVAIPRNEQFF	TGTGCCAGCAGCTTGGTGGCCATACCCCGCAATGAGCAGTTCTTC
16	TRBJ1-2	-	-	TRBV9	CASSVVPVSYNYGYTF	TGTGCCAGCAGCGTAGTCCCGGTGTCCTATAACTATGGCTACACCTTC
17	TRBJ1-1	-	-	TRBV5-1	CASSLTYRVGENTEAFF	TGCGCCAGCAGCTTGACCTACAGGGTTGGGGAGAACACTGAAGCTTTCTTT
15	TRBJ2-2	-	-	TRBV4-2	CASSQVFDLVGELFF	TGTGCCAGCAGCCAAGTCTTTGACTTGGTCGGGGAGCTGTTTTTT
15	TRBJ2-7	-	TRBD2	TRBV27	CASSLSGLAGLRRYF	TGTGCCAGCAGTTTATCGGGACTAGCGGGACTAAGGCGGTACTTC